One and the same sample provided the 10 T cell receptor beta chains below, sequenced in a study of cytomegalovirus exposure and HLA in healthy donors. The primer mix had 60 Vbeta and 13 Jbeta primers. Sequencing used immunoSEQ multiplex PCR; TCRdb keeps in-frame clones, though not all of them. Its listing shows approximately 120,000 clones. Sequenced input: PBMCs. These receptors were taken from a man aged 18 to 30 in good health and CMV-seronegative.

This rearrangement joins TRBV9 to TRBJ2-7, with unresolved D. The germline V gene has CDR1 SGDLS and CDR2 YYNGEE. The CDR3 totals 15 residues. The ends were cut back, 4 bases at V and 0 bases at J, with 14 bases in the middle. In DNA form, the CDR3 reads TGTGCCAGCAGCCGTATGTCCGGGTACTCCTACGAGCAGTACTTC. Translation gives CASSRMSGYSYEQYF.

As regards this clone: The junction shows a germline mismatch at one end, possibly a read error. This rearrangement joins TRBV7-7 to TRBJ2-2, with D perhaps TRBD2 (5 bases). There are 20 residues in the CDR3. The germline V gene has CDR1 SSHAT and CDR2 FNYEAQ (reference sequence). The chain's CDR3 is CASSLYRRGLPSPNTGELFF. CDR3 DNA: TGTGCTAGCAGCCTATACCGTAGAGGGCTCCCTTCTCCGAACACCGGGGAGCTGTTTTTT.

The rearrangement joins TRBV11-3 to TRBJ2-1; TRBD1 matches 8 bases. With 3 bases clipped from V and 4 bases from J, the junction kept 11 bases outside the gene matches. The CDR3 is 17 residues long. Germline V lookup: CDR1 SGHNT, CDR2 YENEEA. CDR3 DNA sequence: TGTGCCAGCAGCTTTATACCGACAGGGGCCCCATACAATGAGCAGTTCTTC. Protein product: CASSFIPTGAPYNEQFF.

The V and J genes are TRBV30 and TRBJ2-7, with D maybe TRBD2 (6 bases). V was pared by 1 base and J by 6 bases, with 19 bases between. The CDR3 totals 15 residues. Germline CDR1 GTSNPN, CDR2 SVGIG (reference sequence). In DNA, the CDR3 is TGTGCCTGGAGTGACCTGGGACTTTGGGCGGGCGAGCAGTACTTC. Its protein is CAWSDLGLWAGEQYF.

The chain recombines TRBV18 with TRBJ2-1; D not resolved. Trimming took 1 base from V and 1 from J, leaving 5 bases between them. Per the germline V gene, CDR1 is KGHSH and CDR2 is LQKENI. This CDR3 region has 14 residues. CDR3 amino acids: CASSPRDSYNEQFF. The CDR3 DNA reads TGTGCCAGCTCACCACGCGATTCCTACAATGAGCAGTTCTTC.

The chain employs TRBV5-5 and TRBJ1-2, with a tentative D call TRBD1 (5 bases). Trimming left V 2 bases short and J 6 bases short, with 11 bases between. From germline, CDR1 is SGHKS and CDR2 YYEKEE (reference sequence). The length of the CDR3 is 13 residues. CDR3 DNA: TGTGCCAGCAGCTTCGACGGGGGGGATGGCTACACCTTC. It yields the protein CASSFDGGDGYTF.

The V call is TRBV6-5, the J call TRBJ1-6, with a weak D call TRBD1 (6 bases). V was pared by 8 bases and J by 7 bases, with 15 bases between. The CDR3 sequence is 14 residues long. Germline V lookup: CDR1 MNHEY, CDR2 SVGAGI. CDR3 DNA: TGTGCCAGCTCTTCTAGGGGGGGGAATTCACCCCTCCACTTT. Translating it yields CASSSRGGNSPLHF.

This chain connects TRBV7-6 to TRBJ2-7; the match to TRBD2 covers 9 bases. Losses at the gene ends were 5 bases for V and 2 bases for J; bases not matched to a gene: 10. Germline CDR1 is SGHVS and CDR2 is FNYEAQ. The CDR3 contains 16 residues. As DNA, the CDR3 is TGTGCCAGCAGCCCCCGAGGAGCGGGAGGAACCTACGAGCAGTACTTC. Translating it yields CASSPRGAGGTYEQYF.

The rearrangement uses TRBV5-4 and TRBJ1-1, with a tentative D call TRBD1 (6 bases). Per the germline V gene, CDR1 is SGHNT and CDR2 is YYREEE (reference sequence). V shed 5 bases and J shed 1 base, with 15 bases lying between them. The CDR3 is made up of 15 amino acids. Here the CDR3 DNA reads TGTGCCAGCAGTCACATACAGGGCCCGAACACTGAAGCTTTCTTT. It yields the protein CASSHIQGPNTEAFF.

The chain has TRBV2 and TRBJ2-7; D may be TRBD1 (5 bases). V lost 8 bases and J 4 bases, leaving 12 bases between the germline ends. The CDR3 length is 12 residues. Per the germline V gene, CDR1 is SNHLY and CDR2 is FYNNEI. CDR3 nucleotides: TGTGCCAGCGAACAGGACCGATACGAGCAGTACTTC. Encoded protein: CASEQDRYEQYF.